The rows below give T cell receptor beta chains drawn from one sample of a study of blood T cell repertoires in COVID-19. Libraries were prepared by immunoSEQ multiplex PCR; TCRdb keeps only in-frame clonotypes and omits some of them. The table includes some 250,000 clones, just over 85% detected once. The specimen sequenced was PBMCs or T cells enriched from blood (not recorded which). All receptors derive from a man in his late teens or twenties who had recovered from COVID-19. Both conserved end residues are part of each CDR3. A D gene is named only where the DNA matches it firmly. Expanded clones are given a class, and other clones once, few, many or no size at all.

NA	TRBJ1-2	TRBV3-1/TRBV3-2	NA	TGTGCCAGCAGTCAAACGACTGCCGGCGGCTACACCTTC	CASSQTTAGGYTF
TRBD2	TRBJ2-5	TRBV5-5	NA	TGTGCCAGCAGCTTGGAGGGGGCTAGCGGGGTGCCTTCAGAGACCCAGTACTTC	CASSLEGASGVPSETQYF
TRBD2	TRBJ2-1	TRBV3-1/TRBV3-2	once	TGTGCCAGCAGCCAGGTCCTAGCGGGAGGCCCCTACAATGAGCAGTTCTTC	CASSQVLAGGPYNEQFF
NA	TRBJ1-3	TRBV11-2	NA	TGTGCCAGCAGCTTAGTCGGGGGAAACACCATATATTTT	CASSLVGGNTIYF
NA	TRBJ1-1	TRBV18	NA	TGTGCCAGCTCACCACCTTACAGCAGTATGAACACTGAAGCTTTCTTT	CASSPPYSSMNTEAFF
NA	TRBJ1-4	TRBV19	once	TGTGCCAGTAGTACGAACAGGGAGAGTGAAAAACTGTTTTTT	CASSTNRESEKLFF
NA	TRBJ1-1	TRBV10-3	NA	TGTGCCACCAAATACAAAAACAGGGATCACCTATCGAGCACTGAAGCTTTCTTT	CATKYKNRDHLSSTEAFF
NA	TRBJ1-5	TRBV5-1	NA	TGCGCCAGCAGCTTGACAGGTAGTAGCAATCAGCCCCAGCATTTT	CASSLTGSSNQPQHF
TRBD2	TRBJ2-1	TRBV3-1/TRBV3-2	NA	TGTGCCAGCAGCCAAGAAAGTCTAGCGGGACCCAATGAGCAGTTCTTC	CASSQESLAGPNEQFF
TRBD1	TRBJ1-1	TRBV6-1	NA	TGTGCCAGCAGTGCCGAGAACAGGGGATGGAGTACTGAAGCTTTCTTT	CASSAENRGWSTEAFF
TRBD1	TRBJ2-7	TRBV18	NA	TGTGCCAGCTCACCGGACAGGGCGAGCTCCTACGAGCAGTACTTC	CASSPDRASSYEQYF
NA	TRBJ1-1	TRBV28	few	TGTGCCAGCAGTTCCACAGGGAACACTGAAGCTTTCTTT	CASSSTGNTEAFF
NA	TRBJ1-1	TRBV2	NA	TGTGCCAGCAGTCACAGGGAGATGAACACTGAAGCTTTCTTT	CASSHREMNTEAFF
TRBD1	TRBJ1-6	TRBV19	NA	TGTGCCAGTAGTACAGGGGACAGACGCTATAATTCACCCCTCCACTTT	CASSTGDRRYNSPLHF
NA	TRBJ1-1	TRBV19	NA	TGTGCCAGTAGTATGCAGGTGTCGGACACTGAAGCTTTCTTT	CASSMQVSDTEAFF
TRBD1	TRBJ2-1	TRBV28	NA	TGTGCCAGCGCGACAGGGGGCTGGAATGAGCAGTTCTTC	CASATGGWNEQFF
TRBD1	TRBJ1-2	TRBV19	NA	TGTGCCAGTAGTATGGGACAGGCTAACTATGGCTACACCTTC	CASSMGQANYGYTF
NA	TRBJ2-1	TRBV19	NA	TGTGCCAGTAGCAGCGGCGTACTTTCGAGCTCCTACAATGAGCAGTTCTTC	CASSSGVLSSSYNEQFF
NA	TRBJ1-3	TRBV4-1	NA	TGCGCCAGCAGCCAGATGGCAGGTTTCGATTGGGGAAACACCATATATTTT	CASSQMAGFDWGNTIYF
NA	TRBJ2-1	TRBV24-1	NA	TGTGCCACCAGTGATTCCTCGACAGGCTACAATGAGCAGTTCTTC	CATSDSSTGYNEQFF
TRBD2	TRBJ2-7	TRBV7-8	once	TGTGCCAGCAGCTTCGGACTAGCGGGAGGCCTCGAGCAGTACTTC	CASSFGLAGGLEQYF
NA	TRBJ1-3	TRBV27	NA	TGTGCCAGCAGTTTACGCGTGGACAGACGAGGGTTTTCTGGAAACACCATATATTTT	CASSLRVDRRGFSGNTIYF
NA	TRBJ1-3	TRBV6-5	once	TGTGCCAGCAGCCTAGACAGAAATGGAAACACCATATATTTT	CASSLDRNGNTIYF
NA	TRBJ1-3	TRBV19	NA	TGTGCCAGTAGTATAGGGGGGCCTGGAAACACCATATATTTT	CASSIGGPGNTIYF